Listed here are 19 T cell receptor beta chains from one sample, sequenced in a study of blood T cell repertoires in COVID-19. Some clones are missing from TCRdb's copy, which holds only in-frame ones; the method was immunoSEQ multiplex PCR. There are some 140,000 clones in the sample; about three quarters occur only once, and around 12% lies in the top ten. Sequencing input: peripheral blood. The receptors shown here come from an elderly man with acute or convalescent COVID-19.

V and J are TRBV27 and TRBJ2-2; TRBD2 matches 9 bases. The germline V gene has CDR1 MNHEY and CDR2 SMNVEV (reference sequence). The CDR3 spans 16 residues. V was clipped by 6 bases and J by 4 bases; unmatched bases: 9. CDR3 amino acids: CASSRTGGGATGELFF. CDR3 nucleotides: TGTGCCAGCAGCCGTACTGGCGGGGGGGCCACCGGGGAGCTGTTTTTT.

V and J are TRBV28 and TRBJ1-3; D remains ambiguous. V was cut by 6 bases and J by 0 bases, with 12 bases left in between. The CDR3 length is 15 residues. Germline values: CDR1 MDHEN, CDR2 SYDVKM. The CDR3 reads CASRLEGNSGNTIYF. The CDR3, as DNA: TGTGCCAGCAGATTAGAGGGTAACTCTGGAAACACCATATATTTT.

The genes are TRBV3-1 (or the pseudogene TRBV3-2) and TRBJ1-4; possible D gene TRBD1, 5 bases. The CDR3 contains 14 residues. Trimming took 3 bases from V and 8 from J, leaving 13 bases between them. Germline V gives CDR1 LGHDT, CDR2 YNNKEL (reference sequence). DNA of the CDR3: TGTGCCAGCAGCCAGGTGCAGGGAAGCGAAAAACTGTTTTTT. Amino acids: CASSQVQGSEKLFF.

This chain connects TRBV6-2 or TRBV6-3 to TRBJ1-1; TRBD1 matches at 9 bases. V was clipped by 4 bases and J by 3 bases; unmatched bases: 6. CDR1 MNHEY and CDR2 SVGEGT come from the germline V gene. This CDR3 contains 15 residues. The CDR3 DNA reads TGTGCCAGCAGTTCCGGACAGGGGCGGTACACTGAAGCTTTCTTT. This gives the protein CASSSGQGRYTEAFF.

The chain is built from TRBV5-8 and TRBJ2-7; 9 bases agree with TRBD1. CDR3 length equals 14 residues. Germline values: CDR1 SGHTS, CDR2 YDEGEE. V was pared by 6 bases and J by 6 bases, with 10 bases of the junction left unmatched. CDR3 sequence: CASTLGTGSFEQYF. In nucleotides, the CDR3 is TGTGCCAGCACCCTCGGGACAGGGTCTTTCGAGCAGTACTTC.

The J gene is TRBJ2-2, the V gene TRBV6-5; D may be TRBD2 (6 bases). Germline assignment: CDR1 MNHEY and CDR2 SVGAGI. The germline V and J ends were trimmed by 2 bases and 5 bases, with 15 bases remaining between them. The CDR3 has 16 amino acids. The CDR3 nucleotides read TGTGCCAGCAGTTACCCAAGGGCCGGGGGAACCGGGGAGCTGTTTTTT. This sequence encodes CASSYPRAGGTGELFF.

The rearrangement uses TRBV21-1 and TRBJ2-6; the table assigns TRBD2, which was not confirmed against the DNA. TRBV21-1 is a documented pseudogene. The CDR3 runs to 21 residues. The CDR3 DNA reads TGTGCCAGCAGCAAAGGCTACTCCCGGGACTCTCTTCCCTCTGGGGCCAACGTCCTGACTTTC. It specifies CASSKGYSRDSLPSGANVLTF.

The chain's CDR3 is CASSSPRIAGTVANTGELFF. CDR3 in DNA: TGTGCCAGCAGCTCTCCCCGAATAGCGGGGACCGTCGCGAACACCGGGGAGCTGTTTTTT. This chain connects TRBV7-8 to TRBJ2-2, with TRBD2 matching 8 bases. CDR1 and CDR2 from the germline V gene are SGHVS and FQNEAQ. CDR3 size: 20 residues. Trimming cost V 4 bases and J 0 bases; bases outside gene matches: 16. The full variable domain, in which reference TRBV7-8 and TRBJ2-2 provide the parts outside the CDR3, is GAGVSQSPRYKVAKRGQDVALRCDPISGHVSLFWYQQALGQGPEFLTYFQNEAQLDKSGLPSDRFFAERPEGSVSTLKIQRTQQEDSAVYLCASSSPRIAGTVANTGELFFGEGSRLTVL.

The rearrangement links TRBV5-1 to TRBJ1-1, with a weak D call TRBD1 (6 bases). CDR3 length equals 13 residues. Germline lookup yields CDR1 SGHRS and CDR2 YFSETQ. The V gene lost 0 bases and the J gene lost 3 bases, with 6 bases spanning the gap. The CDR3 bases are TGCGCCAGCAGCTTGGACAGGGACACTGAAGCTTTCTTT. It translates to CASSLDRDTEAFF.

The rearrangement links TRBV7-8 to TRBJ2-6; D remains ambiguous. The CDR3 has 18 amino acids. Trimming took 1 base from V and 1 from J, leaving 14 bases between them. In germline, CDR1 is SGHVS, CDR2 FQNEAQ. DNA of the CDR3: TGTGCCAGCAGCTTAGTTTCCAGATCCTTATCTGGGGCCAACGTCCTGACTTTC. It translates to CASSLVSRSLSGANVLTF.

This chain uses TRBV4-2 with TRBJ2-2; D may be TRBD1 (6 bases). Trimming took off 4 bases at V and 5 bases at J, with 17 bases between the two ends. This CDR3 has 16 amino acids. The V gene's germline CDR1 is LGHNA and CDR2 YNFKEQ. The CDR3 nucleotides are TGTGCCAGCAGCCCTGTCAGGGGAGTTCGGACCGGGGAGCTGTTTTTT. Residues: CASSPVRGVRTGELFF.

CDR3 loop: CASTDSGTGELFF. CDR3 DNA sequence: TGTGCCAGCACGGACAGTGGCACCGGGGAGCTGTTTTTT. This chain joins TRBV6-6 and TRBJ2-2; tentatively, D is TRBD1 (6 bases). Germline V gene sequence: CDR1 MNHNY, CDR2 SVGAGI (reference sequence). Between the trimmed V and J ends, which lost 7 bases and 4 bases, there was a span of 10 bases. CDR3 length: 13 amino acids.

The rearrangement uses TRBV11-3 and TRBJ2-6; 11 nucleotides align to TRBD1. Germline CDR1 and CDR2: SGHNT and YENEEA. J was trimmed by 4 bases and V by 5 bases; bases with no gene match: 7. The CDR3 consists of 17 residues. CDR3 bases: TGTGCCAGCAGCCTGGGACAGGGGGGAACCGGGGCCAACGTCCTGACTTTC. This codes for CASSLGQGGTGANVLTF.

The CDR3 sequence: CASSPPRGGDYGYTF. CDR3 DNA sequence: TGTGCCAGCAGTCCGCCCAGGGGAGGGGACTATGGCTACACCTTC. The V gene is TRBV28, the J gene TRBJ1-2; TRBD1 might be the D (6 bases). The CDR3 totals 15 residues. CDR1 MDHEN and CDR2 SYDVKM come from the germline V gene. The V end lost 5 bases, the J end lost 3 bases, and 16 bases lay between the germline ends.

The rearrangement uses TRBV7-8 and TRBJ2-1; 11 bases are shared with TRBD2. The CDR3 loop spans 13 amino acids. Trimming took 6 bases from V and 6 from J; bases not matched to a gene: 1. Germline V lookup: CDR1 SGHVS, CDR2 FQNEAQ. The CDR3 region has the DNA TGTGCCAGCAGTAGCGGGGGGGCCAATGAGCAGTTCTTC. Translated, it gives CASSSGGANEQFF.

The V call is TRBV7-2, the J call TRBJ2-7; 8 positions agree with TRBD2. Germline assignment: CDR1 SGHTA and CDR2 FQGNSA. V shed 5 bases, J shed 6 bases, and the junction held 6 bases outside the gene matches. CDR3 length equals 13 residues. CDR3 residues: CASSAGGEGEQYF. CDR3 DNA: TGTGCCAGCAGCGCCGGGGGGGAGGGCGAGCAGTACTTC. The full variable domain, rest sourced from reference TRBV7-2 and TRBJ2-7, is GAGVSQSPSNKVTEKGKDVELRCDPISGHTALYWYRQSLGQGLEFLIYFQGNSAPDKSGLPSDRFSAERTGGSVSTLTIQRTQQEDSAVYLCASSAGGEGEQYFGPGTRLTVT.

The chain has TRBV6-5 and TRBJ1-3, with unresolved D. Germline CDR1 reads MNHEY; CDR2 reads SVGAGI. The CDR3 is 13 amino acids. Trimming stripped 5 bases from V and 0 bases from J, with 5 bases between. CDR3 bases: TGTGCCAGCAGTCGTAGCTCTGGAAACACCATATATTTT. This codes for CASSRSSGNTIYF.

The rearrangement uses TRBV7-6 and TRBJ1-1; no reliable D call. Trimming left V 3 bases short and J 4 bases short, with 9 bases between. Germline CDR1 and CDR2: SGHVS and FNYEAQ. This CDR3 spans 13 amino acids. The DNA of the CDR3 is TGTGCCAGCAGCTTCCGGCGGGGCACTGAAGCTTTCTTT. Its translation is CASSFRRGTEAFF.

The chain has TRBV9 and TRBJ2-1, with D possibly TRBD1 on 6 matching bases. The CDR3 is made up of 15 amino acids. Germline CDR1 SGDLS, CDR2 YYNGEE. The germline V and J ends were trimmed by 6 bases and 0 bases, with 13 bases remaining between them. The CDR3 sequence: CASTRDIGSYNEQFF. CDR3 sequence (DNA): TGTGCCAGCACTCGGGACATCGGCTCCTACAATGAGCAGTTCTTC.